Listed here is a single T cell receptor (beta chain). Its antigen is currently unknown. Generated by immunoSEQ multiplex PCR, the TCRdb table keeps only in-frame clones and is missing some. The sample records 100,000 to 150,000 clones, roughly 91% being singletons. The sample originates from a study of T cell responses to AZD1222 COVID-19 vaccine. As for the study in general: Whether given at about 4 or about 12 weeks, second doses were pooled. Study findings and constraints: The sample set comprised mostly white British donors with more females, and clonal diversity was possibly underestimated. Spike-specific TCR breadth and depth rose after two AZD1222 doses. Nearly half of spike-specific TCRs reportedly go after variant regions that carry no mutations.

Germline V lookup: CDR1 LGHDT, CDR2 YNNKEL (reference sequence). The CDR3 totals 16 residues. The V gene end was trimmed by 2 bases and the J gene end by 5 bases; junction bases not matched to a gene: 9. The sample here was peripheral blood, taken on day 0 of AZD1222 vaccination. This chain uses TRBV3-1 (or the pseudogene TRBV3-2) with TRBJ2-7; TRBD2 matches 10 bases. The TCR was taken from an adult in good health. CDR3 bases: TGTGCCAGCAGCCAAAATAGCGGGGGGCCCCGTCACGAGCAGTACTTC. It translates to CASSQNSGGPRHEQYF.